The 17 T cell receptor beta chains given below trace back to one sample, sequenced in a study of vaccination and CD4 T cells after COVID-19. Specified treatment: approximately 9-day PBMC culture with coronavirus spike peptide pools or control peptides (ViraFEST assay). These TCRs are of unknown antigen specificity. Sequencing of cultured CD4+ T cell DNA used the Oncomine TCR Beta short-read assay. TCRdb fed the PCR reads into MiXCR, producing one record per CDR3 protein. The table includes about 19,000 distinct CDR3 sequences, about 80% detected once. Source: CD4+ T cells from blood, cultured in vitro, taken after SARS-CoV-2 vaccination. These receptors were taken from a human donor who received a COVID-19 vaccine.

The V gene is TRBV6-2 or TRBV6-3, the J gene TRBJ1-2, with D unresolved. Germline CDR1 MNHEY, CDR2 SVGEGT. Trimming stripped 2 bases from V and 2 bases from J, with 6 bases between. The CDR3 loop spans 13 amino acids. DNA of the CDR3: TGTGCCAGCAGTTACGCGGGGAACTATGGCTACACCTTC. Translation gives CASSYAGNYGYTF.

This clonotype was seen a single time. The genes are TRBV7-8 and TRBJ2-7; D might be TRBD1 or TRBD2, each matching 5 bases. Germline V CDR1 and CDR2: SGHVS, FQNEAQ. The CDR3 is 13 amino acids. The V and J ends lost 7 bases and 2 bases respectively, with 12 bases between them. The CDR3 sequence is CASTRVGAYEQYF. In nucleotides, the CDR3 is TGTGCCAGCACCCGAGTGGGGGCCTACGAGCAGTACTTC. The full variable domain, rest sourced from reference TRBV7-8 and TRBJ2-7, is GAGVSQSPRYKVAKRGQDVALRCDPISGHVSLFWYQQALGQGPEFLTYFQNEAQLDKSGLPSDRFFAERPEGSVSTLKIQRTQQEDSAVYLCASTRVGAYEQYFGPGTRLTVT.

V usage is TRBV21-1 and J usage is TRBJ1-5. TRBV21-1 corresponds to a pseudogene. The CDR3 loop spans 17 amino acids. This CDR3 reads CASRNQTDQYSNQPQHF. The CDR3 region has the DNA TGTGCCAGCAGGAATCAGACCGACCAATATAGCAATCAGCCCCAGCATTTT.

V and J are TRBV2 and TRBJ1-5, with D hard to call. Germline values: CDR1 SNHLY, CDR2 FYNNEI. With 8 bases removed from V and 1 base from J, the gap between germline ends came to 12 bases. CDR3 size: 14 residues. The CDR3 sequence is CASGPGGSNQPQHF. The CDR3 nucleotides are TGTGCCAGCGGGCCGGGAGGAAGCAATCAGCCCCAGCATTTT.

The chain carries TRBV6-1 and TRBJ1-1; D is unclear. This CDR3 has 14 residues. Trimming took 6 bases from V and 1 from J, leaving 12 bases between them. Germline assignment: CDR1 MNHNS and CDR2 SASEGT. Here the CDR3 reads CASRPLDRNTEAFF. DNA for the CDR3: TGTGCCAGCAGACCCCTAGACCGGAACACTGAAGCTTTCTTT.

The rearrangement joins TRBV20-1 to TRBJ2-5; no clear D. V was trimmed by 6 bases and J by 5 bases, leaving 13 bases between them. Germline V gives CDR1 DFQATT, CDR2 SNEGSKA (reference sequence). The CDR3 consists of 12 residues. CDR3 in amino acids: CSASSPGETQYF. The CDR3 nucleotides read TGCAGTGCCAGTTCCCCTGGGGAGACCCAGTACTTC.

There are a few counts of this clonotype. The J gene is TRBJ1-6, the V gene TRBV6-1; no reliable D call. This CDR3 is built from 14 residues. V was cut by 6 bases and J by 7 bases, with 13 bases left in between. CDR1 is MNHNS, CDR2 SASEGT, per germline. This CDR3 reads CASSRDQRNSPLHF. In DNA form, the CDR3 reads TGTGCCAGCAGCCGCGATCAAAGGAATTCACCCCTCCACTTT.

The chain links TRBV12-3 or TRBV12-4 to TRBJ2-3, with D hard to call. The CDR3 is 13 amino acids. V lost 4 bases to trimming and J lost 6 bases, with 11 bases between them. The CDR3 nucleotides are TGTGCCAGCAGTTCCTCTCGCGAGGATACGCAGTATTTT. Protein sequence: CASSSSREDTQYF.

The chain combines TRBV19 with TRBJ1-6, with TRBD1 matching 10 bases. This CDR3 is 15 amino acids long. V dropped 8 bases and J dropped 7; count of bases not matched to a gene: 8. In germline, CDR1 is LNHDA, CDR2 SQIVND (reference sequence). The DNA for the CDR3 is TGTGCCAGTGCCTCGGGACAGGGGTGGAATTCACCCCTCCACTTT. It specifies CASASGQGWNSPLHF.

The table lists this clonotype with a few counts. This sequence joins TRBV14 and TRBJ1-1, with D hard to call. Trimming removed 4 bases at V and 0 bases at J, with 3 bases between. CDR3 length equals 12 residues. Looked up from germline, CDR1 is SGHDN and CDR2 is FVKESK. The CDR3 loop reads CASSRVNTEAFF. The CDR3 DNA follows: TGTGCCAGCAGCCGTGTGAACACTGAAGCTTTCTTT.

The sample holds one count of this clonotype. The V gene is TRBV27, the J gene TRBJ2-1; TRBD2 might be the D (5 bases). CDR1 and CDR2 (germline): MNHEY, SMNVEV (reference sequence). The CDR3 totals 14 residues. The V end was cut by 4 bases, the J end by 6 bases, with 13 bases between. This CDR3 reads CASSWTPWGNEQFF. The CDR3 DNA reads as TGTGCCAGCAGTTGGACTCCCTGGGGCAATGAGCAGTTCTTC.

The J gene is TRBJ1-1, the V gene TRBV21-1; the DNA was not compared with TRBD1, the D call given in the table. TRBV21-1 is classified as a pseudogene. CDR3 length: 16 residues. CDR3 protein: CASSKATRWTDTEAFF. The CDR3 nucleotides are TGTGCCAGCAGCAAAGCGACTCGATGGACAGACACTGAAGCTTTCTTT.

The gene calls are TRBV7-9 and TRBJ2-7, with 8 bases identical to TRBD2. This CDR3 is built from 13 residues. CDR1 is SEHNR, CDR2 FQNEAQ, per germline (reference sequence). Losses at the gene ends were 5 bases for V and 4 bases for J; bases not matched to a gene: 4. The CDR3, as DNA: TGTGCCAGCAGCGGGATAGCGGGATACGAGCAGTACTTC. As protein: CASSGIAGYEQYF.

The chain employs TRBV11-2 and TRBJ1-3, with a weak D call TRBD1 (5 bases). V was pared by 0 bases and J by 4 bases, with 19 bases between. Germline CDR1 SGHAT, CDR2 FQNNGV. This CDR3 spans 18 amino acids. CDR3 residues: CASSLEQSRGLLGNTIYF. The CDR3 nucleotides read TGTGCCAGCAGCTTAGAACAGTCGAGGGGCCTCTTAGGAAACACCATATATTTT.

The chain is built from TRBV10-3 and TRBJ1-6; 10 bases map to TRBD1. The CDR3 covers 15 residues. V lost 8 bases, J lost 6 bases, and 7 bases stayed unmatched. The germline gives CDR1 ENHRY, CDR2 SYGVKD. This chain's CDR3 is CAIGYRTGGNSPLHF. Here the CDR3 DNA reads TGTGCCATCGGATATCGGACAGGGGGTAATTCACCCCTCCACTTT.

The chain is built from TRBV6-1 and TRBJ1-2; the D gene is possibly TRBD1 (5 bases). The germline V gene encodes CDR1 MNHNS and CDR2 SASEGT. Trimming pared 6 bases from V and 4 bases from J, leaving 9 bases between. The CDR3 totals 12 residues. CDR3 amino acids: CASSSGTYGYTF. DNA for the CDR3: TGTGCCAGCAGCTCCGGGACCTATGGCTACACCTTC.

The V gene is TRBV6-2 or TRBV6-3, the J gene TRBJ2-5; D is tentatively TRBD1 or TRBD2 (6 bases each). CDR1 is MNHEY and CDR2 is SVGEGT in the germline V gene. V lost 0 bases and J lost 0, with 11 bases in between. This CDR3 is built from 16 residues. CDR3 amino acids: CASSYSGGTDQETQYF. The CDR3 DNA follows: TGTGCCAGCAGTTACTCGGGGGGCACCGACCAAGAGACCCAGTACTTC.